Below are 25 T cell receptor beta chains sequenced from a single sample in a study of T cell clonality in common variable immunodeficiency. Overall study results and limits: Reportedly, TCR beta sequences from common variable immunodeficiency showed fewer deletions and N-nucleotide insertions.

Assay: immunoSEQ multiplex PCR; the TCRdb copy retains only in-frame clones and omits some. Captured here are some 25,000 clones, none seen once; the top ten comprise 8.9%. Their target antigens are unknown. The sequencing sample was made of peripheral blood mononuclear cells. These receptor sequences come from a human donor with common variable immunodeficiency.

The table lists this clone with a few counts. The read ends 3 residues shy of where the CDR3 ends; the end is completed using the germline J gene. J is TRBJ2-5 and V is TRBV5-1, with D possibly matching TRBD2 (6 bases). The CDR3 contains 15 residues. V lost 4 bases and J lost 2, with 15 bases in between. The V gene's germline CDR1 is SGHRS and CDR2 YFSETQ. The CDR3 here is CASSPEGLAQETQYF. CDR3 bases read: TGCGCCAGCAGCCCTGAAGGCCTAGCGCAAGAGACC.

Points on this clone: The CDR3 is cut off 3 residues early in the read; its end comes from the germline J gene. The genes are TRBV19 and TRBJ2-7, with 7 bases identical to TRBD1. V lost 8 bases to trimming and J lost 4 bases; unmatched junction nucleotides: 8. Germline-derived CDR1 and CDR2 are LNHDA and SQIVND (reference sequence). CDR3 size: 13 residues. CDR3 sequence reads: CASSGTVDYEQYF. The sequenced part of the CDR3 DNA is TGTGCCAGTTCCGGGACAGTAGATTACGAG.

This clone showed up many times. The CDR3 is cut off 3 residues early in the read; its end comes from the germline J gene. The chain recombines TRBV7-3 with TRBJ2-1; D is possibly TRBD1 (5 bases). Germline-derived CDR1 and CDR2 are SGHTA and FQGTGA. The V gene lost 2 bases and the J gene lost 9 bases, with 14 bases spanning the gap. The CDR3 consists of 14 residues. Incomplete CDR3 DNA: TGTGCCAGCAGCTTAGGGGCAGTCCCTGGTGAG. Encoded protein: CASSLGAVPGE. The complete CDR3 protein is CASSLGAVPGEQFF.

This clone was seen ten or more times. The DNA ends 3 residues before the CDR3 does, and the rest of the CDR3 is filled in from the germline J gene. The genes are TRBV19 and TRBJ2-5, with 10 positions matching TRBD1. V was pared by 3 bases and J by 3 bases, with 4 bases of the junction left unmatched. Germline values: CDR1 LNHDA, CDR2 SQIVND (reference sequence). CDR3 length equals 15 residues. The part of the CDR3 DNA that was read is TGTGCCAGTAGTATCTCGGGACAGGGGAAAGAGACC. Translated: CASSISGQGKET. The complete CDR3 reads CASSISGQGKETQYF.

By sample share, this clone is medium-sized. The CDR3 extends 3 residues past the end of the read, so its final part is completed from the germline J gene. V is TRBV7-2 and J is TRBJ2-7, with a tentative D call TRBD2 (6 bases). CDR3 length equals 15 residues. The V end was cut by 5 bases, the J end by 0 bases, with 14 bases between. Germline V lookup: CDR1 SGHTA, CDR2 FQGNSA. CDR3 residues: CASSPRDWTSYEQYF. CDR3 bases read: TGTGCCAGCAGCCCCCGGGACTGGACCTCCTACGAG.

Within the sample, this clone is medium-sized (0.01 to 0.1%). CDR3 DNA, as far as it was read: TGTGCCAGCTCACCGGTAGGGACAGTCAAAAACATT. Protein sequence: CASSPVGTVKNI. The CDR3 as a whole reads CASSPVGTVKNIQYF. This rearrangement joins TRBV18 to TRBJ2-4, with 7 nucleotides matching TRBD1. The CDR3 end is not reached by the read, which stops 3 residues before it; the germline J gene fills it in. The CDR3 loop spans 15 amino acids. The V segment lost 3 bases and the J segment 3 bases; nucleotides outside the gene matches: 5. CDR1 is KGHSH, CDR2 LQKENI, per germline.

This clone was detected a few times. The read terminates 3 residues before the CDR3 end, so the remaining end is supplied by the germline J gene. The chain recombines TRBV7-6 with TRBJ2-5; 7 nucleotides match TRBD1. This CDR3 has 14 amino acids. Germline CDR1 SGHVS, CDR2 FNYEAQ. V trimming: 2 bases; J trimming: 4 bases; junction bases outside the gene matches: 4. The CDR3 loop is CASSLSAGGETQYF. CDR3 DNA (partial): TGTGCCAGCAGCTTATCGGCAGGGGGAGAGACC. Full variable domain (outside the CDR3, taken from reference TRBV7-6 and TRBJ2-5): GAGVSQSPRYKVTKRGQDVALRCDPISGHVSLYWYRQALGQGPEFLTYFNYEAQQDKSGLPNDRFSAERPEGSISTLTIQRTEQRDSAMYRCASSLSAGGETQYFGPGTRLLVL.

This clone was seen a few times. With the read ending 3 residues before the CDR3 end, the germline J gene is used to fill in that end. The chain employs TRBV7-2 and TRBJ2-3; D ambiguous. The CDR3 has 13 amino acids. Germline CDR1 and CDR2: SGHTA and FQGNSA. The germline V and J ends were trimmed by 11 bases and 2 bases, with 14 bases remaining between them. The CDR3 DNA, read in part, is TGTGCCGAACTCAGCGAATACACAGATACG. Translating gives CAELSEYTDT. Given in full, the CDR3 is CAELSEYTDTQYF. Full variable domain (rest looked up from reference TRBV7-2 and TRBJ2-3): GAGVSQSPSNKVTEKGKDVELRCDPISGHTALYWYRQSLGQGLEFLIYFQGNSAPDKSGLPSDRFSAERTGGSVSTLTIQRTQQEDSAVYLCAELSEYTDTQYFGPGTRLTVL.

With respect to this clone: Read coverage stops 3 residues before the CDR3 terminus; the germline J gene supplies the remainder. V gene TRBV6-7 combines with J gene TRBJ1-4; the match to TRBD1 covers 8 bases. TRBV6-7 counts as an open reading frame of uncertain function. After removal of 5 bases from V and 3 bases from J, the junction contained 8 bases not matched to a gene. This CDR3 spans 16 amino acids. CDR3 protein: CASSLGQGRANEKLFF. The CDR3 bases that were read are TGTGCCAGCAGTCTCGGACAGGGAAGAGCTAATGAAAAA.

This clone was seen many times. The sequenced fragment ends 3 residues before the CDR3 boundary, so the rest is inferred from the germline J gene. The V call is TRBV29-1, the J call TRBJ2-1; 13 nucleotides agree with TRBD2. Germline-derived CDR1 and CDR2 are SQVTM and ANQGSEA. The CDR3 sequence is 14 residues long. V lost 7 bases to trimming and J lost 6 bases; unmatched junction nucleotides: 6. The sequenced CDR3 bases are TGCAGCGGCGGACTAGCGGGAGTGGGCAATGAG. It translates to CSGGLAGVGNE. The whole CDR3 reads CSGGLAGVGNEQFF.

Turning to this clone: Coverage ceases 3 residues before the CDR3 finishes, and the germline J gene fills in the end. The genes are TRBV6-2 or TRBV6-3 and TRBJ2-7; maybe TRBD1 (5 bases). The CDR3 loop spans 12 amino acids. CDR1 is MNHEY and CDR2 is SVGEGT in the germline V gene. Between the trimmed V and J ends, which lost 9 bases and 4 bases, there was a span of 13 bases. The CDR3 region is CASSEGVYEQYF. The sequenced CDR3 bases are TGTGCCAGTTCCGAAGGGGTTTACGAG.

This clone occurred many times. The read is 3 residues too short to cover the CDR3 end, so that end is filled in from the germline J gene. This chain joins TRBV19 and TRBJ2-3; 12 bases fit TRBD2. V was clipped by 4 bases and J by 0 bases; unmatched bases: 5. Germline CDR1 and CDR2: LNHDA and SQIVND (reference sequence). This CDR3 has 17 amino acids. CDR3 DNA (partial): TGTGCCAGTAGTACCCTAGCGGGGGGGGCTAGCACAGATACG. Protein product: CASSTLAGGASTDT. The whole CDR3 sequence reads CASSTLAGGASTDTQYF.

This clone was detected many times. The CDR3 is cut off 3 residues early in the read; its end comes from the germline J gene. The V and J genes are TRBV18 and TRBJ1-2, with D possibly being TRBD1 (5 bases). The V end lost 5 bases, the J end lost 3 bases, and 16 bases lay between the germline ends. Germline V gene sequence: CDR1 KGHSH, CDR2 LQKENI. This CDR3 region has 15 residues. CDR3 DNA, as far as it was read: TGTGCCAGCTCAAAAAGGGAACAGGAGCACTATGGC. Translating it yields CASSKREQEHYG. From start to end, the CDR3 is CASSKREQEHYGYTF.

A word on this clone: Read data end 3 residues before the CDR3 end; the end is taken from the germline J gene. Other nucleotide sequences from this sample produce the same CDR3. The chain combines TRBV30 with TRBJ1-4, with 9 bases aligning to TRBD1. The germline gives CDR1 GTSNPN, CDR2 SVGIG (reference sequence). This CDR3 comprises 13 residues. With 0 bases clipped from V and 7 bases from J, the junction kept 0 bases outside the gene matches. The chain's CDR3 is CAWSVQGAEKLFF. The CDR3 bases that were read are TGTGCCTGGAGTGTACAGGGGGCTGAAAAA.

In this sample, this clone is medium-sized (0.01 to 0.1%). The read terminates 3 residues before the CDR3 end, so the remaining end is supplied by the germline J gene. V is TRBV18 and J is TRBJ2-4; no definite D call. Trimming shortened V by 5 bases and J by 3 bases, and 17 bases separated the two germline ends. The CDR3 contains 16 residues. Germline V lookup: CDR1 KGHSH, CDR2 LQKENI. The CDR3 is CASSSTPAILKNIQYF. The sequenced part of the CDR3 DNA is TGTGCCAGCTCATCCACCCCTGCCATACTCAAAAACATT.

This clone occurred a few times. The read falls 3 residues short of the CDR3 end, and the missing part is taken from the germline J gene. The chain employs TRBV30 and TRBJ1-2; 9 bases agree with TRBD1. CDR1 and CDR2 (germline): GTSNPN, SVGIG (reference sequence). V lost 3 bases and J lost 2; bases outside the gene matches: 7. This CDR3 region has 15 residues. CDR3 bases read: TGTGCCTGGAGCCTTGGGGACAGGGTGAACTATGGC. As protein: CAWSLGDRVNYG. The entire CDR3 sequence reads CAWSLGDRVNYGYTF.

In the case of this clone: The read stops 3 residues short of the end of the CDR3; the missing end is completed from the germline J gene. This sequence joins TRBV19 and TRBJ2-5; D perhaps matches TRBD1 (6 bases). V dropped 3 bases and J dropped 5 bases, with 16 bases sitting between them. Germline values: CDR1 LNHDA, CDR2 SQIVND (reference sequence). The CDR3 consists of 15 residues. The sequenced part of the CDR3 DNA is TGTGCCAGTAGTATCAACGCAGGGGACGAGGAGACC. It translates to CASSINAGDEET. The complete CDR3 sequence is CASSINAGDEETQYF. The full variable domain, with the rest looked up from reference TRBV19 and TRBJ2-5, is DGGITQSPKYLFRKEGQNVTLSCEQNLNHDAMYWYRQDPGQGLRLIYYSQIVNDFQKGDIAEGYSVSREKKESFPLTVTSAQKNPTAFYLCASSINAGDEETQYFGPGTRLLVL.

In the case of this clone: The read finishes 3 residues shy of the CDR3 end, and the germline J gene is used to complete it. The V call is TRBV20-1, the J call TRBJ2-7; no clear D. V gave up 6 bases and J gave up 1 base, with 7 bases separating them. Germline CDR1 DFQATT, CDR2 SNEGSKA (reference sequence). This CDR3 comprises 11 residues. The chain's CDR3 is CSAPRSYEQYF. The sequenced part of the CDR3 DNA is TGCAGTGCGCCGCGGTCCTACGAG.

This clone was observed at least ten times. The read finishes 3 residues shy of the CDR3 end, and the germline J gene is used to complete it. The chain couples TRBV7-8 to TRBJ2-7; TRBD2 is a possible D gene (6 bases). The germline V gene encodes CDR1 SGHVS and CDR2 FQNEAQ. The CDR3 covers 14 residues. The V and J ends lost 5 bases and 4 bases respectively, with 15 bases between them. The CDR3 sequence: CASSGRRGVYEQYF. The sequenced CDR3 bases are TGTGCCAGCAGCGGGAGGAGGGGAGTGTACGAG.

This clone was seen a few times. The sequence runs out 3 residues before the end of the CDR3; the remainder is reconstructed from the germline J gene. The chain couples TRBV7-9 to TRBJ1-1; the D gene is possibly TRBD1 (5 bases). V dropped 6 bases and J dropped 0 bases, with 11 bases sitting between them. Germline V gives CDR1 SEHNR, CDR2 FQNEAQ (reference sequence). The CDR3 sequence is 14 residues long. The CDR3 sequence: CASRSGLLNTEAFF. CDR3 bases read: TGTGCCAGCAGATCGGGACTGCTGAACACTGAA.

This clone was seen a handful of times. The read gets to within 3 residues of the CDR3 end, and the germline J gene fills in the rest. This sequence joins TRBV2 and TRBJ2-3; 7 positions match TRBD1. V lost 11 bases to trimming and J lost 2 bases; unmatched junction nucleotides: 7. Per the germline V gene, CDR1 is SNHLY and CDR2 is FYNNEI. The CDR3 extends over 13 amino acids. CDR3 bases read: TGTGCCGGAAAGACAGGGAACACAGATACG. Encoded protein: CAGKTGNTDT. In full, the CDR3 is CAGKTGNTDTQYF.

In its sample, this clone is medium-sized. The DNA read from the CDR3 is TGTGCCAGCAGTTTATTCGCGCGGTCCTACAATGAG. Residues: CASSLFARSYNE. The full CDR3 reads CASSLFARSYNEQFF. The genes are TRBV27 and TRBJ2-1; D unresolved. The read finishes 3 residues shy of the CDR3 end, and the germline J gene is used to complete it. The CDR3 covers 15 residues. V was shortened by 1 base and J by 1 base, with 8 bases between the two germline ends. Germline CDR1 MNHEY, CDR2 SMNVEV (reference sequence).

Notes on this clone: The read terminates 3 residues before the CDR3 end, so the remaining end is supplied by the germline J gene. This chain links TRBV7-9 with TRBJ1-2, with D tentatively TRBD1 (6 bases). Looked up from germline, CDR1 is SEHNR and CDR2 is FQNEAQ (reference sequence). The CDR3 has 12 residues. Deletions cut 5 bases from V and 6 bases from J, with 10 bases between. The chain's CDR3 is CASSPWTDGYTF. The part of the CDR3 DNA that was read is TGTGCCAGCAGCCCCTGGACAGATGGC. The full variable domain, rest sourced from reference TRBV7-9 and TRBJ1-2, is DTGVSQNPRHKITKRGQNVTFRCDPISEHNRLYWYRQTLGQGPEFLTYFQNEAQLEKSRLLSDRFSAERPKGSFSTLEIQRTEQGDSAMYLCASSPWTDGYTFGSGTRLTVV.

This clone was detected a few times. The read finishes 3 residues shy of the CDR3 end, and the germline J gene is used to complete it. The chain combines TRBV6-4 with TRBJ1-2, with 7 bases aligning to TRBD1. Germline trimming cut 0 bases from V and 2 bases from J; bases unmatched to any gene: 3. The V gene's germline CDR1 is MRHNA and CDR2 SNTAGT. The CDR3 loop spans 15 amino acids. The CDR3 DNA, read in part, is TGTGCCAGCAGTGACTCTAGACAGGGAAACTATGGC. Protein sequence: CASSDSRQGNYG. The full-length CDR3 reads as CASSDSRQGNYGYTF.

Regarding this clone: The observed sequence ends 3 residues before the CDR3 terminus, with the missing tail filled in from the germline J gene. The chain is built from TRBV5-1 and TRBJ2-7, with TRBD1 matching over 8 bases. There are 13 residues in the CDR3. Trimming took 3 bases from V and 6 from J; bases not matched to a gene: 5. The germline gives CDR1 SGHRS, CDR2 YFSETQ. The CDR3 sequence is CASSSGGPSEQYF. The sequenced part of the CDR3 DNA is TGCGCCAGCAGCTCAGGGGGCCCCAGCGAG.